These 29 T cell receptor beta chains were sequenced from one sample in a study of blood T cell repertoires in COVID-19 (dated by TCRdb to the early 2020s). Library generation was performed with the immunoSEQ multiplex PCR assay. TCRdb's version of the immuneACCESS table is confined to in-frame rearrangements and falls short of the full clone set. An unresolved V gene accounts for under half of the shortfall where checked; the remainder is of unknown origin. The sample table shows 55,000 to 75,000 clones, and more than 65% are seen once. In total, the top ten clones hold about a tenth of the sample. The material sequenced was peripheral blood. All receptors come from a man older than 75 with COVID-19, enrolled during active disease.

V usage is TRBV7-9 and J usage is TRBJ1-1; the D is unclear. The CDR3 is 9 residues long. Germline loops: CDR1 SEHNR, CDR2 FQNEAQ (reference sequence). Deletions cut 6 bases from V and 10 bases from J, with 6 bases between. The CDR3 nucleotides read TGTGCCAGCAGTTCGGGAGCTTTCTTT. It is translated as CASSSGAFF. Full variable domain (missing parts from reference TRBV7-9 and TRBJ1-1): DTGVSQNPRHKITKRGQNVTFRCDPISEHNRLYWYRQTLGQGPEFLTYFQNEAQLEKSRLLSDRFSAERPKGSFSTLEIQRTEQGDSAMYLCASSSGAFFGQGTRLTVV.

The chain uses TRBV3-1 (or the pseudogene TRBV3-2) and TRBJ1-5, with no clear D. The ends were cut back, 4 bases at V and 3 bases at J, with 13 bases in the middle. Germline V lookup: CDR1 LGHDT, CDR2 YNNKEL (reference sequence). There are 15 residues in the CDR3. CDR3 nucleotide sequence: TGTGCCAGCAGCCCCTCGCAGTCTTACAATCAGCCCCAGCATTTT. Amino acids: CASSPSQSYNQPQHF.

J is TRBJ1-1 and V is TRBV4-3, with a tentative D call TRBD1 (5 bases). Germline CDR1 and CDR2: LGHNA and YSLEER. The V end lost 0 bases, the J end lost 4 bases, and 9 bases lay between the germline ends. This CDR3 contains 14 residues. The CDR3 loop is CASSQDGGGTEAFF. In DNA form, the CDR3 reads TGCGCCAGCAGCCAAGATGGGGGGGGCACTGAAGCTTTCTTT.

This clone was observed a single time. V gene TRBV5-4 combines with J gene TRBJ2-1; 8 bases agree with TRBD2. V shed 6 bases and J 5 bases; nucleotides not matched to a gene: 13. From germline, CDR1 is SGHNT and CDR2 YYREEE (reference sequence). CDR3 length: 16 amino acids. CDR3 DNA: TGTGCCAGCACCTCCAGGCCTAGCGGGCTCAACAATGAGCAGTTCTTC. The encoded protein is CASTSRPSGLNNEQFF.

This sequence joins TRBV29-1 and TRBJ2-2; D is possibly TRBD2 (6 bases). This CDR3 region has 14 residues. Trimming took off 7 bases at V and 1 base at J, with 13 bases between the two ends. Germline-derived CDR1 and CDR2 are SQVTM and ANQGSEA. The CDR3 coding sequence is TGCAGCGGCCGGGACTTGCAGAACACCGGGGAGCTGTTTTTT. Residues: CSGRDLQNTGELFF.

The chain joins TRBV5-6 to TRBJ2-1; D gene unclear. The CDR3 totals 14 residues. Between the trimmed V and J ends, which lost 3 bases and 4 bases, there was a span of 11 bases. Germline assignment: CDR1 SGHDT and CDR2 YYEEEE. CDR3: CASSSLDLYNEQFF. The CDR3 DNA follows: TGTGCCAGCAGCTCCCTAGACTTGTACAATGAGCAGTTCTTC.

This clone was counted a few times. Here the CDR3 reads CASSFGGFGTEAFF. Here the CDR3 DNA reads TGTGCCAGCAGTTTCGGGGGTTTCGGCACTGAAGCTTTCTTT. This chain uses TRBV6-2 or TRBV6-3 with TRBJ1-1; a possible D gene is TRBD1 (5 bases). Trimming left V 4 bases short and J 4 bases short, with 13 bases between. The CDR3 is made up of 14 amino acids. The germline V gene has CDR1 MNHEY and CDR2 SVGEGT.

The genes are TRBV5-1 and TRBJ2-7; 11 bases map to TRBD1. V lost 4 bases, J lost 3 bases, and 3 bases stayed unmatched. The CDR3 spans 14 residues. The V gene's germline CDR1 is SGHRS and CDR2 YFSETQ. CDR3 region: CASSPGTGGYEQYF. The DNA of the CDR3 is TGCGCCAGCAGCCCGGGGACAGGGGGCTACGAGCAGTACTTC. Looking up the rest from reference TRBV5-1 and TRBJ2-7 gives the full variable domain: KAGVTQTPRYLIKTRGQQVTLSCSPISGHRSVSWYQQTPGQGLQFLFEYFSETQRNKGNFPGRFSGRQFSNSRSEMNVSTLELGDSALYLCASSPGTGGYEQYFGPGTRLTVT.

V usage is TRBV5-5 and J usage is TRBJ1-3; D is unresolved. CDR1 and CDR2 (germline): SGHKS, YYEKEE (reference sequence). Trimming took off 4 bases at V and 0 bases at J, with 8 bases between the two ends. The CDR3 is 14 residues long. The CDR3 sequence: CASSTDFSGNTIYF. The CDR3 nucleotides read TGTGCCAGCAGCACCGACTTCTCTGGAAACACCATATATTTT.

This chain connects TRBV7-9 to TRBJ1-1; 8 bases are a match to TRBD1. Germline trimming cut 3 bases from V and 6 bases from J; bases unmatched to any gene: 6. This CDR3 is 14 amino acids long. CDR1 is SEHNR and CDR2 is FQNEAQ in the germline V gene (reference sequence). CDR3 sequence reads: CASSLDRALAEAFF. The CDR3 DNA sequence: TGTGCCAGCAGCTTGGACAGGGCCTTAGCTGAAGCTTTCTTT.

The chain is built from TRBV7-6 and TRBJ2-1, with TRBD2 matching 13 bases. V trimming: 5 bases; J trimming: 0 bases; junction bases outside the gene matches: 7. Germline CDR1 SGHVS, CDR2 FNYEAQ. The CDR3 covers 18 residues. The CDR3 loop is CASSPGLAGSPSYNEQFF. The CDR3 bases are TGTGCCAGCAGCCCGGGACTAGCGGGATCCCCCTCCTACAATGAGCAGTTCTTC.

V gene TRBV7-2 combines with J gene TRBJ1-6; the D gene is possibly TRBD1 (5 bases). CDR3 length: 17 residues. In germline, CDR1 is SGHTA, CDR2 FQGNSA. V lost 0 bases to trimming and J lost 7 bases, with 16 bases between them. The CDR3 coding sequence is TGTGCCAGCAGCTTAGCCTCCGGGACGGGGGAGAATTCACCCCTCCACTTT. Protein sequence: CASSLASGTGENSPLHF.

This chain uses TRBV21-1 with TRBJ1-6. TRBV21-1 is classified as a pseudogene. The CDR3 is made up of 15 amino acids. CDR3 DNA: TGTGCCAGCAGCGAAATCCCCTGCGATAATTCACCCCTCCACTTT. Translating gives CASSEIPCDNSPLHF.

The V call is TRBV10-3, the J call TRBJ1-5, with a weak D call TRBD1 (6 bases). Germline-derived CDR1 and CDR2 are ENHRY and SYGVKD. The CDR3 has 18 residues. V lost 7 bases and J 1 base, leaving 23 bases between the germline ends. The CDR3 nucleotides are TGTGCCATCACACGGTCCCTATACAGGGTCAGAAGCAATCAGCCCCAGCATTTT. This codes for CAITRSLYRVRSNQPQHF.

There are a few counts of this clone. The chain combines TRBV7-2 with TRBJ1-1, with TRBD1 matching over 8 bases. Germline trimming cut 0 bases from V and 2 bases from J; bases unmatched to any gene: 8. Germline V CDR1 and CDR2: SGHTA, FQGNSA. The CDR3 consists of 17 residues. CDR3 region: CASSLARQGARNTEAFF. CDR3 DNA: TGTGCCAGCAGCTTAGCTCGGCAGGGGGCGCGAAACACTGAAGCTTTCTTT.

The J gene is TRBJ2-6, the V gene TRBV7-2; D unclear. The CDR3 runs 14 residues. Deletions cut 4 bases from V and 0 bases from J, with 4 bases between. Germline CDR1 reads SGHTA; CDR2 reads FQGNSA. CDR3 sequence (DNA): TGTGCCAGCAGCTCCCTCTCTGGGGCCAACGTCCTGACTTTC. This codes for CASSSLSGANVLTF.

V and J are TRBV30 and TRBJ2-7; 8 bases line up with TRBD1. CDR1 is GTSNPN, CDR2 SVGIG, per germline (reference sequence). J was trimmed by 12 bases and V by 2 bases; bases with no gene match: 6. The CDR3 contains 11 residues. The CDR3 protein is CAWSSGQGRYF. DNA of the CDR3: TGTGCCTGGAGTTCCGGACAGGGACGGTACTTC.

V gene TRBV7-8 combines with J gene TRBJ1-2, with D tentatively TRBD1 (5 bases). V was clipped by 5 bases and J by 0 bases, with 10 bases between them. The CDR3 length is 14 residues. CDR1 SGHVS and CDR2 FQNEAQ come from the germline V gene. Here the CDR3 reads CASSPTASNYGYTF. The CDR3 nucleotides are TGTGCCAGCAGCCCGACAGCTTCTAACTATGGCTACACCTTC.

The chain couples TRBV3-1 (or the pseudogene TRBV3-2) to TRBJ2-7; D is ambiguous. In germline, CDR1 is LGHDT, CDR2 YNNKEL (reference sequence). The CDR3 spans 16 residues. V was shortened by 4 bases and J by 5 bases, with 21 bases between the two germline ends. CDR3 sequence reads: CASSPREAPVGDEQYF. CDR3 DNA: TGTGCCAGCAGCCCCCGAGAGGCTCCTGTCGGCGACGAGCAGTACTTC.

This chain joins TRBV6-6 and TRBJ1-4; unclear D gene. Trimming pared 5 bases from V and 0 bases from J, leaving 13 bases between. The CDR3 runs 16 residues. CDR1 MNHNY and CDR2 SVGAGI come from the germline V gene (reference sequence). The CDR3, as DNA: TGTGCCAGCAGTCGATTCCAAGGAGCAACTAATGAAAAACTGTTTTTT. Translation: CASSRFQGATNEKLFF.

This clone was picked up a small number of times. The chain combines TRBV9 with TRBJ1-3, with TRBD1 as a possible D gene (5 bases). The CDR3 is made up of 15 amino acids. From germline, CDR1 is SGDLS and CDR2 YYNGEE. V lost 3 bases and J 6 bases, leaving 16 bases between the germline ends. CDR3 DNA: TGTGCCAGCAGCGCGGCACAGGCCGGTGTAAACACCATATATTTT. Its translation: CASSAAQAGVNTIYF.

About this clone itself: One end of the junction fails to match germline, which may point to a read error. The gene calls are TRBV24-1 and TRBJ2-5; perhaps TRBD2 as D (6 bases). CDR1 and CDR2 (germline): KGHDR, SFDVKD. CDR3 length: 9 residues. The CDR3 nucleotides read TGTGCCACCAGTGATTCGGGGGACTTC. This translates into CATSDSGDF.

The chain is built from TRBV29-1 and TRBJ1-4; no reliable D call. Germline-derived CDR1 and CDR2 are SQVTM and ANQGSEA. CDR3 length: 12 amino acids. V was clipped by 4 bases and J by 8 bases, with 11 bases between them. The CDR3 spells CSVGIPREKLFF. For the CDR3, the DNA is TGCAGCGTTGGCATCCCCCGGGAAAAACTGTTTTTT. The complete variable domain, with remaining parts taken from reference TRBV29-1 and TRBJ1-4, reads SAVISQKPSRDICQRGTSLTIQCQVDSQVTMMFWYRQQPGQSLTLIATANQGSEATYESGFVIDKFPISRPNLTFSTLTVSNMSPEDSSIYLCSVGIPREKLFFGSGTQLSVL.

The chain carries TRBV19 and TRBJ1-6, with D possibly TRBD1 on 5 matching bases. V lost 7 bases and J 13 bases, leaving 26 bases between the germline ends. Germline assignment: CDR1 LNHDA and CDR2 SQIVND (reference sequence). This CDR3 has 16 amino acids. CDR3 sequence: CASTDQGGGPSVPLHF. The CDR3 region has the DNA TGTGCCAGTACCGACCAAGGCGGGGGACCCTCGGTCCCCCTCCACTTT.

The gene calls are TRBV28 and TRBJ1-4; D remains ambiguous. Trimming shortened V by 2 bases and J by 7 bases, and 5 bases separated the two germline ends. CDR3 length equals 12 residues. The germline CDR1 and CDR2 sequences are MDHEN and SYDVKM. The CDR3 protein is CASSLRSEKLFF. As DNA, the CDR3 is TGTGCCAGCAGTTTACGGAGTGAAAAACTGTTTTTT.

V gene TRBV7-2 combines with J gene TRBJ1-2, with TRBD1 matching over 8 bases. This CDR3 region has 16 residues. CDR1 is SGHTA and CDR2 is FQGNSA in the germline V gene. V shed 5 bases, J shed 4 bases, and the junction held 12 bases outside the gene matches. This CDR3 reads CASSHSPGGAGYGYTF. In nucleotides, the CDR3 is TGTGCCAGCAGCCATAGTCCAGGGGGCGCGGGCTATGGCTACACCTTC.

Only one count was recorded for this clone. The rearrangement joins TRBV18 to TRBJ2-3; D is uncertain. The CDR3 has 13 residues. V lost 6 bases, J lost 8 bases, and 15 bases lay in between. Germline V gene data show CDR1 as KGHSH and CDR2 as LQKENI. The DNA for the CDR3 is TGTGCCAGCTCGCCCACCGACTCGGGTACGCAGTATTTT. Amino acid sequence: CASSPTDSGTQYF. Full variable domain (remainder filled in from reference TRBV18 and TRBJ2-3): NAGVMQNPRHLVRRRGQEARLRCSPMKGHSHVYWYRQLPEEGLKFMVYLQKENIIDESGMPKERFSAEFPKEGPSILRIQQVVRGDSAAYFCASSPTDSGTQYFGPGTRLTVL.

The CDR3 coding sequence is TGTGCCAGCAGCTTAGACAGGGGATATTCACCCCTCCACTTT. Amino acids: CASSLDRGYSPLHF. This chain joins TRBV7-3 and TRBJ1-6; TRBD1 aligns across 8 bases. CDR3 length equals 14 residues. J lost 8 bases, V lost 2 bases, and 2 bases had no gene match. Germline CDR1 is SGHTA and CDR2 is FQGTGA.

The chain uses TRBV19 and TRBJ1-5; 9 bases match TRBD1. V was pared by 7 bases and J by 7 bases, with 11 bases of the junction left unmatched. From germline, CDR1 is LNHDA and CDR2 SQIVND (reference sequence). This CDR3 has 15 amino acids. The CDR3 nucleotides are TGTGCCAGTACCATTCCGGGACAGGGAACCCAGCCCCAGCATTTT. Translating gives CASTIPGQGTQPQHF.